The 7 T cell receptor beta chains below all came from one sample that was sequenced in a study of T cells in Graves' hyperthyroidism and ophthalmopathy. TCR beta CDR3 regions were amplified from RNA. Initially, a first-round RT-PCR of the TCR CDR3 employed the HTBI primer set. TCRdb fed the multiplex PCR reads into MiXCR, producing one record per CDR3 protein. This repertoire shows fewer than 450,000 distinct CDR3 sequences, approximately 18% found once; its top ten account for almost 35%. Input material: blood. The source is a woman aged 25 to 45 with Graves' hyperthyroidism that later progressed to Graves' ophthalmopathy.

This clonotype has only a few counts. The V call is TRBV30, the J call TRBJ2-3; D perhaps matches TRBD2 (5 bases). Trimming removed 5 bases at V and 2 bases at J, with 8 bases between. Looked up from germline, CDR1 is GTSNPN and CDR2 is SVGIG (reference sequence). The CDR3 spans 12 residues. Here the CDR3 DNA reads TGTGCCTGGGGAGGAGTCACAGATACGCAGTATTTT. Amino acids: CAWGGVTDTQYF.

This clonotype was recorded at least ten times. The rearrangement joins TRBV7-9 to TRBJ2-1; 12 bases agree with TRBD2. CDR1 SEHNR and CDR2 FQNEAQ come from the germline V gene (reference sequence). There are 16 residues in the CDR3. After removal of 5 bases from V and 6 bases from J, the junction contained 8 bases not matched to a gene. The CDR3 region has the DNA TGTGCCAGCAGCGCACCGGGACTAGCGGGCTTCAATGAGCAGTTCTTC. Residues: CASSAPGLAGFNEQFF.

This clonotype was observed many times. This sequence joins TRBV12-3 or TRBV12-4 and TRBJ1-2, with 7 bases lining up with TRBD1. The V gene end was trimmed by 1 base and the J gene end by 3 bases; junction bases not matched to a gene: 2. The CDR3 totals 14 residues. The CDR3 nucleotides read TGTGCCAGCAGTTTAGGACAGGGCGACTATGGCTACACCTTC. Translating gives CASSLGQGDYGYTF.

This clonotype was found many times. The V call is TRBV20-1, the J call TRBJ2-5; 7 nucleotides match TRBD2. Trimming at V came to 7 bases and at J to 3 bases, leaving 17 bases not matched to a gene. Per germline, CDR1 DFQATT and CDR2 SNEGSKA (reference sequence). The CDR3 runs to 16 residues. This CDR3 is CSGGGVTSTTEETQYF. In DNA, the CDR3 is TGCAGTGGGGGGGGGGTAACTAGTACCACCGAAGAGACCCAGTACTTC.

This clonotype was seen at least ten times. The CDR3 spells CSARGKRGSDYNEQFF. The CDR3 DNA is TGCAGTGCTAGAGGTAAACGCGGCTCCGATTACAATGAGCAGTTCTTC. The chain carries TRBV20-1 and TRBJ2-1; D is undetermined. Trimming took 1 base from V and 4 from J, leaving 17 bases between them. CDR3 length: 16 residues. Germline values: CDR1 DFQATT, CDR2 SNEGSKA (reference sequence).

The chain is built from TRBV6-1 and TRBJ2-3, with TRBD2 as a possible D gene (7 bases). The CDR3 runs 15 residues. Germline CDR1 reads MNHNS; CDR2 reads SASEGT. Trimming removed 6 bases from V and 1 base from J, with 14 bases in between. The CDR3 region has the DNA TGTGCCAGCAGCAACAGGGCGGGGGGCACAGATACGCAGTATTTT. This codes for CASSNRAGGTDTQYF.

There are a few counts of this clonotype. CDR3 sequence: CASSFRGGTYEQYF. As DNA, the CDR3 is TGTGCCAGCAGTTTCCGCGGGGGGACATACGAGCAGTACTTC. The rearrangement uses TRBV27 and TRBJ2-7, with 8 nucleotides matching TRBD2. Trimming cost V 3 bases and J 4 bases; bases outside gene matches: 5. The CDR3 is 14 amino acids. Per the germline V gene, CDR1 is MNHEY and CDR2 is SMNVEV (reference sequence).